This T cell receptor (beta chain) was obtained from a study of T cell responses to AZD1222 COVID-19 vaccine. Notes on the study in general: Spike was spanned by vaccine-associated CD4 TCRs, with dominance at 160-218 and 743-854.

This CDR3 comprises 15 residues. J gave up 6 bases and V 5 bases, and 8 bases lay outside the gene matches. Germline CDR1 and CDR2: SGHTA and FQGNSA. Of note for this clone: The antigen remains undetermined.

Data came from immunoSEQ multiplex PCR; TCRdb stores just in-frame clones and leaves some out. This sample has under 200,000 clones; approximately 90% occur once, and the top ten carry about 1.6%. The receptor was isolated from an adult in good health. The sample consisted of peripheral blood, taken on day 0 of AZD1222 vaccination. The chain links TRBV7-2 to TRBJ1-5, with 9 positions matching TRBD1. The CDR3 nucleotides read TGTGCCAGCAGCACCCGGACAGGGGTGCGTCAGCCCCAGCATTTT. This encodes CASSTRTGVRQPQHF. Full variable domain (rest looked up from reference TRBV7-2 and TRBJ1-5): GAGVSQSPSNKVTEKGKDVELRCDPISGHTALYWYRQSLGQGLEFLIYFQGNSAPDKSGLPSDRFSAERTGGSVSTLTIQRTQQEDSAVYLCASSTRTGVRQPQHFGDGTRLSIL.